These 15 T cell receptor beta chains were sequenced from one sample in a study of T cells in Graves' hyperthyroidism and ophthalmopathy. Regions amplified from RNA transcripts were the TCR beta CDR3 regions. With the HTBI primer set, the TCR CDR3 went through a first round of RT-PCR. TCRdb analysed the multiplex PCR reads with MiXCR anew, one entry per CDR3 protein. The table lists nearly 600,000 distinct CDR3 sequences, 14% of them singletons. Input material: blood. These receptors were collected from a woman younger than 35 with Graves' ophthalmopathy.

This clonotype was observed a handful of times. V usage is TRBV20-1 and J usage is TRBJ2-7, with 8 bases aligning to TRBD2. This CDR3 comprises 15 residues. CDR1 and CDR2 (germline): DFQATT, SNEGSKA (reference sequence). Germline trimming cut 3 bases from V and 5 bases from J; bases unmatched to any gene: 12. For the CDR3, the DNA is TGCAGTGCTAGGAGCCCGGCGAGCGGGAGCAACGAGCAGTACTTC. This translates into CSARSPASGSNEQYF.

This clonotype has a count of ten or more. The chain employs TRBV7-9 and TRBJ2-5; D is perhaps TRBD1 or TRBD2 (5 bases each). Per the germline V gene, CDR1 is SEHNR and CDR2 is FQNEAQ (reference sequence). The CDR3 extends over 14 amino acids. V was trimmed by 5 bases and J by 2 bases, leaving 12 bases between them. The CDR3 nucleotides are TGTGCCAGCAGCACTCGAGGGACGCAAGAGACCCAGTACTTC. Translation: CASSTRGTQETQYF.

This clonotype was seen repeatedly, ten times or more. The rearrangement links TRBV4-1 to TRBJ1-1; 8 bases line up with TRBD1. CDR1 is MGHRA and CDR2 is YSYEKL in the germline V gene. J gave up 1 base and V 4 bases, and 8 bases lay outside the gene matches. This CDR3 is 16 amino acids long. The CDR3, as DNA: TGCGCCAGCAGCCTGACAGGGGCTAGCGAGAACACTGAAGCTTTCTTT. Translating gives CASSLTGASENTEAFF.

This clonotype occurred many times. This chain uses TRBV7-3 with TRBJ2-1; maybe TRBD2 (6 bases). The CDR3 length is 15 residues. V was clipped by 5 bases and J by 6 bases, with 17 bases between them. Germline CDR1 is SGHTA and CDR2 is FQGTGA. CDR3: CASSPTGTQSNEQFF. CDR3 sequence (DNA): TGTGCCAGCAGCCCCACCGGGACTCAGAGCAATGAGCAGTTCTTC.

This clonotype was recorded many times. This chain uses TRBV5-1 with TRBJ2-3; 8 bases are shared with TRBD1. Germline lookup yields CDR1 SGHRS and CDR2 YFSETQ. The CDR3 runs to 16 residues. Trimming took 0 bases from V and 0 from J; bases not matched to a gene: 3. As DNA, the CDR3 is TGCGCCAGCAGCTTGGCGGGACAGGCTAGCACAGATACGCAGTATTTT. This translates into CASSLAGQASTDTQYF.

A few counts support this clonotype. V gene TRBV10-3 combines with J gene TRBJ2-7; D remains ambiguous. In germline, CDR1 is ENHRY, CDR2 SYGVKD. Trimming cost V 10 bases and J 3 bases, with 10 bases left between them. The CDR3 totals 11 residues. CDR3 sequence (DNA): TGTGCCAAAGCCCCGATCTACGAGCAGTACTTC. Residues: CAKAPIYEQYF.

In this sample, this clonotype turned up a few times. The CDR3 spells CATHPGQEKNIQYF. The CDR3 region has the DNA TGTGCCACGCACCCGGGACAGGAGAAAAACATTCAGTACTTC. This sequence joins TRBV28 and TRBJ2-4; TRBD1 matches 8 bases. After removal of 10 bases from V and 4 bases from J, the junction contained 9 bases not matched to a gene. CDR3 length: 14 amino acids. The germline V gene encodes CDR1 MDHEN and CDR2 SYDVKM.

CDR3 sequence (DNA): TGTGCCTGGAGTGTACAGCATTGGGATATTGGGACAGGGGAGTACCAAGAGACCCAGTACTTC. The encoded protein is CAWSVQHWDIGTGEYQETQYF. V gene TRBV30 combines with J gene TRBJ2-5; 10 bases line up with TRBD1. CDR1 is GTSNPN and CDR2 is SVGIG in the germline V gene (reference sequence). The CDR3 is 21 amino acids. Unmatched junction bases numbered 19, after V lost 0 bases and J lost 0 bases. The full variable domain, completed using reference TRBV30 and TRBJ2-5, is SQTIHQWPATLVQPVGSPLSLECTVEGTSNPNLYWYRQAAGRGLQLLFYSVGIGQISSEVPQNLSASRPQDRQFILSSKKLLLSDSGFYLCAWSVQHWDIGTGEYQETQYFGPGTRLLVL.

This chain uses TRBV19 with TRBJ1-2, with 7 positions matching TRBD1. This CDR3 is 16 amino acids long. The germline gives CDR1 LNHDA, CDR2 SQIVND (reference sequence). V dropped 2 bases and J dropped 4; count of bases not matched to a gene: 10. CDR3 loop: CASSIRTGAGTYGYTF. CDR3 DNA: TGTGCCAGTAGTATAAGAACAGGGGCCGGGACCTATGGCTACACCTTC.

The sample holds one count of this clonotype. V and J are TRBV27 and TRBJ1-1, with a weak D call TRBD1 (6 bases). Germline V gene lookup returns CDR1 MNHEY and CDR2 SMNVEV (reference sequence). The CDR3 extends over 12 amino acids. The V end was cut by 5 bases, the J end by 9 bases, with 13 bases between. The CDR3 sequence is CASSRTGTKAFF. The CDR3 DNA reads TGTGCCAGCAGTAGAACCGGGACAAAAGCTTTCTTT.

In its sample, this clonotype was seen many times. V usage is TRBV28 and J usage is TRBJ2-5; 9 bases are a match to TRBD1. In germline, CDR1 is MDHEN, CDR2 SYDVKM. J was trimmed by 5 bases and V by 4 bases; bases with no gene match: 17. The CDR3 contains 18 residues. CDR3 residues: CASSSRWGKGQGGETQYF. The DNA for the CDR3 is TGTGCCAGCAGTTCCCGGTGGGGAAAGGGACAGGGCGGCGAGACCCAGTACTTC. Supplemented by reference TRBV28 and TRBJ2-5, the full variable domain reads DVKVTQSSRYLVKRTGEKVFLECVQDMDHENMFWYRQDPGLGLRLIYFSYDVKMKEKGDIPEGYSVSREKKERFSLILESASTNQTSMYLCASSSRWGKGQGGETQYFGPGTRLLVL.

This clonotype was seen many times. The V call is TRBV6-1, the J call TRBJ1-3, with D possibly matching TRBD1 (5 bases). The CDR3 loop spans 15 amino acids. CDR1 and CDR2 (germline): MNHNS, SASEGT. Trimming pared 7 bases from V and 4 bases from J, leaving 17 bases between. CDR3 DNA sequence: TGTGCCAGCACCCCAGGCTGGACACTCGGAAACACCATATATTTT. Protein sequence: CASTPGWTLGNTIYF.

This clonotype has at least ten counts. The chain uses TRBV19 and TRBJ2-7, with TRBD1 identical over 9 bases. Germline assignment: CDR1 LNHDA and CDR2 SQIVND (reference sequence). The CDR3 runs 13 residues. J was trimmed by 6 bases and V by 5 bases; bases with no gene match: 5. The CDR3 region is CASSSGTGSEQYF. CDR3 in DNA: TGTGCCAGTAGTTCCGGGACAGGGAGCGAGCAGTACTTC.

V gene TRBV18 combines with J gene TRBJ2-7, with 11 nucleotides matching TRBD2. The germline V gene has CDR1 KGHSH and CDR2 LQKENI. With 3 bases clipped from V and 4 bases from J, the junction kept 8 bases outside the gene matches. The CDR3 sequence is 16 residues long. The CDR3 region has the DNA TGTGCCAGCTCACCCGTTATACTAGCGGGAGTATACGAGCAGTACTTC. Protein sequence: CASSPVILAGVYEQYF.

This clonotype was recorded at least ten times. The chain employs TRBV11-2 and TRBJ1-4; D is unresolved. The germline CDR1 and CDR2 sequences are SGHAT and FQNNGV. The CDR3 contains 14 residues. Between the trimmed V and J ends, which lost 6 bases and 0 bases, there was a span of 8 bases. CDR3 sequence reads: CASRGVATNEKLFF. The CDR3 DNA follows: TGTGCCAGCAGGGGCGTCGCAACTAATGAAAAACTGTTTTTT. The full variable domain, with the rest looked up from reference TRBV11-2 and TRBJ1-4, is EAGVAQSPRYKIIEKRQSVAFWCNPISGHATLYWYQQILGQGPKLLIQFQNNGVVDDSQLPKDRFSAERLKGVDSTLKIQPAKLEDSAVYLCASRGVATNEKLFFGSGTQLSVL.